The TCR beta chain described here comes from a study of CD8 T cells in ankylosing spondylitis. TCRdb itself ran the 5' RACE reads through MiXCR, one entry per CDR3 protein. The table lists 150,000 to 200,000 distinct CDR3 sequences, 11% of them singletons. The V end lost 3 bases, the J end lost 2 bases, and 14 bases lay between the germline ends. Germline V gives CDR1 DFQATT, CDR2 SNEGSKA (reference sequence). The CDR3 sequence is 14 residues long. This clonotype was counted between two and nine times. This sequence joins TRBV20-1 and TRBJ2-7; either TRBD1 or TRBD2 may fit D (7 bases each). Sequencing was performed on blood, either unsorted or a sorted T cell fraction (not recorded which). The source is a male donor with ankylosing spondylitis or in good health (not recorded which). CDR3 in DNA: TGCAGTGCTAGTCAGCGGGACAGCCCCTACGAGCAGTACTTC. Residues: CSASQRDSPYEQYF.